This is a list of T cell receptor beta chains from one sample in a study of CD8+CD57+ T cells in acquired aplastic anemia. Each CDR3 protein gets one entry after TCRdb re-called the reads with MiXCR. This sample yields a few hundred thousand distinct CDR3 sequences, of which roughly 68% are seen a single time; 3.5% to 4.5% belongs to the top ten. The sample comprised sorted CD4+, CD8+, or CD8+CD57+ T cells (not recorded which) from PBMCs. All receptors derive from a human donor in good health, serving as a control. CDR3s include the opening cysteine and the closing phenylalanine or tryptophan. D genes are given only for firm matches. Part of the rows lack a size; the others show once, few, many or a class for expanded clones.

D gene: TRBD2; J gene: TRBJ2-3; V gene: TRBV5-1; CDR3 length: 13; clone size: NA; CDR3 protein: CASQPERGDTQYF; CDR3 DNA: TGCGCCAGCCAACCCGAGCGGGGAGATACGCAGTATTTT
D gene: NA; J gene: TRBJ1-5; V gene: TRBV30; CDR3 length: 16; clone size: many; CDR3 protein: CAWSVAAAYSNQPQHF; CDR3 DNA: TGTGCCTGGAGCGTCGCGGCAGCTTATAGCAATCAGCCCCAGCATTTT
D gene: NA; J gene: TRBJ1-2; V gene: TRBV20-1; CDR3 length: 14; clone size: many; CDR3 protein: CSAREAPEGYGYTF; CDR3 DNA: TGCAGTGCTAGAGAGGCCCCGGAAGGCTATGGCTACACCTTC
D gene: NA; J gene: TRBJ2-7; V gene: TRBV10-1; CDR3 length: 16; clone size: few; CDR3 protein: CASRTIGGGRGIQQYF; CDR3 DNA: TGCGCCAGCAGGACGATAGGAGGGGGGCGAGGGATACAGCAGTACTTC
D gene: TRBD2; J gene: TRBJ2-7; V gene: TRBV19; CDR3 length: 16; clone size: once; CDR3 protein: CASSRSSGRVTGEQYF; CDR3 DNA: TGTGCCAGTAGTAGGTCTAGCGGGAGAGTCACAGGCGAGCAGTACTTC
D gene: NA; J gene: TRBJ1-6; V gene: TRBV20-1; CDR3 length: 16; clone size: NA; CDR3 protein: CSARAGTSATRSPLHF; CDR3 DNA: TGCAGTGCTAGAGCTGGGACATCAGCAACAAGATCACCCCTCCACTTT
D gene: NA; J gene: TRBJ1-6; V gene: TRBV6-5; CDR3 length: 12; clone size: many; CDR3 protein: CASSYVGSPLHF; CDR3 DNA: TGTGCCAGCAGTTACGTTGGTTCACCCCTCCACTTT
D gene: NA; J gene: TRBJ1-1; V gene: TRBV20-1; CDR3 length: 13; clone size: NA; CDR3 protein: CSATSIEVNKAFF; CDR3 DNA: TGCAGTGCTACCTCCATTGAAGTCAACAAAGCTTTCTTT
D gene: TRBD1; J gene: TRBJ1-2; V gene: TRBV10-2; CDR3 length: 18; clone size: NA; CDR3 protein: CASILEPYQGTGGTGYTF; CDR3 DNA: TGCGCCAGCATCTTGGAACCTTACCAGGGGACAGGGGGCACTGGCTACACCTTC
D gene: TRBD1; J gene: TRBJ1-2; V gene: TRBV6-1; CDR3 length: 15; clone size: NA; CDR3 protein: CASSVQGVETYGYTF; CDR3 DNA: TGTGCCAGCAGTGTACAGGGGGTAGAGACCTATGGCTACACCTTC
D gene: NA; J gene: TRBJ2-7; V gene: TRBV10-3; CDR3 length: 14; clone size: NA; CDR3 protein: CAISAGKGGDEQYF; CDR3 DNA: TGTGCCATCAGCGCCGGGAAAGGAGGCGATGAGCAGTACTTC
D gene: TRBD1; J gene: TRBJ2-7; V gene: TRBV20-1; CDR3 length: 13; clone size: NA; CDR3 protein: CSARGQGRYEQYF; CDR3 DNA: TGCAGTGCTAGAGGACAGGGGAGGTACGAGCAGTACTTC
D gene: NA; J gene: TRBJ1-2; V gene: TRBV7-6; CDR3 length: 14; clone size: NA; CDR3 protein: CASSLTGGREQYFF; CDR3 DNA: TGTGCCAGCAGCCTGACCGGAGGAAGGGAGCAGTACTTCTTC
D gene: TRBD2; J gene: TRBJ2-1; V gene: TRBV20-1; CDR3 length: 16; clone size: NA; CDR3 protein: CSAGRTSGGAYNEQFF; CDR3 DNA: TGCAGTGCTGGTAGGACTAGCGGGGGTGCCTACAATGAGCAGTTCTTC
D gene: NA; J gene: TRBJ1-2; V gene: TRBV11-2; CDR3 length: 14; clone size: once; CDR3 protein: CASSFQGVVYGYTF; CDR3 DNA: TGTGCCAGCAGTTTTCAGGGCGTTGTCTATGGCTACACCTTC
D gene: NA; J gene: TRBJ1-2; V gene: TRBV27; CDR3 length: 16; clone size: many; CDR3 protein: CASSPWDGLAGYGYTF; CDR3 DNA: TGTGCCAGCAGTCCCTGGGACGGCCTTGCTGGCTATGGCTACACCTTC
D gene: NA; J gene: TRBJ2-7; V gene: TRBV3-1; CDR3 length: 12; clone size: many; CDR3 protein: CASSQDLYEQYF; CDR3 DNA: TGTGCCAGCAGCCAAGACCTCTACGAGCAGTACTTC
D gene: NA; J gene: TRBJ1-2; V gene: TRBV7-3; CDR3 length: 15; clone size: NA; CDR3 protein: CASSTRQGRAHGFTF; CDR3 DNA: TGCGCCAGCAGCACACGCCAGGGCCGGGCCCATGGCTTCACCTTC
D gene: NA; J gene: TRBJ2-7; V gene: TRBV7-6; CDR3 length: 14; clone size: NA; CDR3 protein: CASSFERVSYEQYF; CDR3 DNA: TGTGCCAGCAGCTTTGAGAGGGTTTCCTACGAGCAGTACTTC
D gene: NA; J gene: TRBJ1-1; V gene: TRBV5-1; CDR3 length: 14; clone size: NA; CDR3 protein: CASSLEGQGTEAFF; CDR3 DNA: TGCGCCAGCAGCTTGGAGGGCCAGGGGACTGAAGCTTTCTTT
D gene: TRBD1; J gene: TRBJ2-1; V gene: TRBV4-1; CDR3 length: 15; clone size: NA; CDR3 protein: CASSSQGQGGGEQFF; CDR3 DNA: TGCGCCAGCAGCTCCCAGGGACAGGGAGGGGGCGAGCAGTTCTTC
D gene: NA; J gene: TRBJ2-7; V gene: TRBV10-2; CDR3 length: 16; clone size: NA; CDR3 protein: CASSQAEDSAGSTLHF; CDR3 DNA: TGCGCCAGCAGCCAAGCTGAAGACAGCGCGGGTTCAACCCTCCACTTC
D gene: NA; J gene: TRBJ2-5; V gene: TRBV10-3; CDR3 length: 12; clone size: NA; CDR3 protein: CAISQRWETQYF; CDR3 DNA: TGTGCCATCAGCCAGAGATGGGAGACCCAGTACTTC
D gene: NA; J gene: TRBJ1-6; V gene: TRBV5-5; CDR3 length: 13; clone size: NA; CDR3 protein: CASSSGPRTPLHF; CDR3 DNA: TGTGCCAGCAGTTCAGGGCCCAGGACACCCCTCCACTTT
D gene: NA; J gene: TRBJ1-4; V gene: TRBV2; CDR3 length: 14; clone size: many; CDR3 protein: CASSYHRDEEKLFF; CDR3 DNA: TGTGCCAGCAGTTACCACAGGGATGAGGAAAAACTGTTTTTT
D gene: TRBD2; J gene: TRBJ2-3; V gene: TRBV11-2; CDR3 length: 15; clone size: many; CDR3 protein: CASSNRLANTDTQYF; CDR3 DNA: TGTGCCAGCAGCAATCGACTAGCGAACACAGATACGCAGTATTTT
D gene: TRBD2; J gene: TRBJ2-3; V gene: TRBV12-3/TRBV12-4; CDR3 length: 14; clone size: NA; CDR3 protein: CASRPTSSTDTQYF; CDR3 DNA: TGTGCCAGCAGGCCGACTAGCAGCACAGATACGCAGTATTTT
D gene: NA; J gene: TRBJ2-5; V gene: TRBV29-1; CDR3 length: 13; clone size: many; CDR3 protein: CSVAVTGPETQYF; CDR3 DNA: TGCAGCGTTGCAGTCACAGGCCCGGAGACCCAGTACTTC
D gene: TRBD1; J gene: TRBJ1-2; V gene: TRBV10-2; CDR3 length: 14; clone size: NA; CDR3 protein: CASSLTGVGDGYTF; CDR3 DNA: TGTGCCAGCAGTTTGACAGGGGTGGGGGATGGCTACACCTTC
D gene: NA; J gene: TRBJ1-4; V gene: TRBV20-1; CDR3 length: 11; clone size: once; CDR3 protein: CSASRDGKLFF; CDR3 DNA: TGCAGTGCTAGCCGGGACGGGAAACTGTTTTTT
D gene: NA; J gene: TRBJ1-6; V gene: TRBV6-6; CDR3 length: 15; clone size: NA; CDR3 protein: CASSPRAGTNSPLHF; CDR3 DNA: TGTGCCAGCAGTCCCCGGGCGGGGACTAATTCACCCCTCCACTTT
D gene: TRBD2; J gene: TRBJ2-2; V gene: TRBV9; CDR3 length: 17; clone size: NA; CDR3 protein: CASSVGGGTSGTGELFF; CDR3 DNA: TGTGCCAGCAGCGTAGGGGGGGGGACTAGCGGGACCGGGGAGCTGTTTTTT
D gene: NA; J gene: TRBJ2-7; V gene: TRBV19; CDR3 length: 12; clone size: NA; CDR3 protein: CASRTGDYEQYF; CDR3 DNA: TGTGCCAGTAGGACGGGGGACTACGAGCAGTACTTC
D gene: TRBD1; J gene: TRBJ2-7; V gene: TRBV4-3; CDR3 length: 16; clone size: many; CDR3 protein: CASSQDHTGGAYEQYF; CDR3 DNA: TGCGCCAGCAGCCAAGATCACACAGGGGGTGCCTACGAGCAGTACTTC
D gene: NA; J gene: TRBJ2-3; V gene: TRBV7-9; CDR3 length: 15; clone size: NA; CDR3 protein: CASSPCARGTHTLYF; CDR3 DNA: TGTGCCAGCAGCCCCTGTGCCCGCGGGACACATACCTTGTATTTT
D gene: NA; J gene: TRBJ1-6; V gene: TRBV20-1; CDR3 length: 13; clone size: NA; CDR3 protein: CSARGTNDKVLHF; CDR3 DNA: TGCAGTGCTAGAGGCACCAACGACAAGGTCCTCCACTTT
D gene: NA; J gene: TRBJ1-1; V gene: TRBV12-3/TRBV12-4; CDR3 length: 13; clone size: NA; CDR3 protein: CASSFRVGTEAFF; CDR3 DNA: TGTGCCAGCAGTTTCCGGGTTGGGACTGAAGCTTTCTTC
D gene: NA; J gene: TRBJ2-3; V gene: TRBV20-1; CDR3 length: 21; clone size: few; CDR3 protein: CSARGTPRLALQRRSTDTQYF; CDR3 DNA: TGCAGTGCTAGGGGGACCCCAAGACTTGCACTGCAGCGGCGATCCACAGATACGCAGTATTTT
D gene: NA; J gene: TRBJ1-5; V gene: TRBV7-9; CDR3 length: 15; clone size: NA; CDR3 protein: CASSVAGNNNQTQHF; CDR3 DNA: TGTGCCAGCAGCGTAGCAGGTAACAACAATCAGACCCAGCATTTT
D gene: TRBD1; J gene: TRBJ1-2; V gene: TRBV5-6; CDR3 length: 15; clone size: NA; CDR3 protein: CASSRMGQGIDGYTF; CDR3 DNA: TGTGCCAGCAGCCGTATGGGACAGGGTATTGATGGCTACACCTTC
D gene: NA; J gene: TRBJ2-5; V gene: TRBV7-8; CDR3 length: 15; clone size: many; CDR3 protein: CASKTREAEEETQYF; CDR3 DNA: TGTGCCAGCAAAACAAGGGAGGCAGAAGAAGAGACCCAGTACTTC
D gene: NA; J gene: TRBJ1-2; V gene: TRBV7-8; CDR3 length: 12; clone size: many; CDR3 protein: CASSLANYGYTF; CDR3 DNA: TGTGCCAGCAGCTTAGCTAACTATGGCTACACCTTC
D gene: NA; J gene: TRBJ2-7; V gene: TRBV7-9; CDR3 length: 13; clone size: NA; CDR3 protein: CASSLVWSYEQYF; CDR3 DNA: TGTGCCAGCAGCTTAGTATGGTCCTACGAGCAGTACTTC
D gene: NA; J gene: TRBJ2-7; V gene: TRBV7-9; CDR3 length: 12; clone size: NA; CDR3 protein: CASSLDKTERPF; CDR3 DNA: TGTGCCAGCAGCTTAGACAAAACGGAGAGACCCTTC
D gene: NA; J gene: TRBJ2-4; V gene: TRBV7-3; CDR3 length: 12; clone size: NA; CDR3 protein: CASSLRDDIQYF; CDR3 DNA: TGTGCCAGCAGCTTACGCGACGACATTCAGTACTTC
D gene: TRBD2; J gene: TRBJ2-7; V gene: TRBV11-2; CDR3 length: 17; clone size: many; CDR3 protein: CASRQPGLAGPSYEQYF; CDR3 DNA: TGTGCCAGCAGACAACCGGGACTAGCGGGGCCCTCCTACGAGCAGTACTTC
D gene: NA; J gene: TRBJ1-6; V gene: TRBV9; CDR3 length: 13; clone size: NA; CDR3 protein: CASSVVGGQQYFF; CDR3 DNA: TGTGCCAGCAGCGTAGTAGGAGGACAGCAGTACTTCTTT
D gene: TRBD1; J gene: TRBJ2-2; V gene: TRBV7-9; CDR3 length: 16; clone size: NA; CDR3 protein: CASSTGTGREAEALFF; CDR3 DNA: TGTGCCAGCAGCACAGGGACAGGGAGAGAAGCTGAAGCTCTGTTTTTT
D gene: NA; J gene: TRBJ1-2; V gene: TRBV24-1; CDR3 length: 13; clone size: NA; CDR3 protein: CATSVGAGGGYTF; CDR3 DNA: TGTGCCACCAGTGTCGGGGCCGGGGGGGGCTACACCTTC
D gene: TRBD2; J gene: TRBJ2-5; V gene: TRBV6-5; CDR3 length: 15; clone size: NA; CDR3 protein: CASSRTSGEKETQYF; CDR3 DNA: TGTGCCAGCAGCCGGACTAGCGGGGAAAAAGAGACCCAGTACTTC
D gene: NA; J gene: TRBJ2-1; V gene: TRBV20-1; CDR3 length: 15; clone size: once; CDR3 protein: CSAPRTRNNYNEQFF; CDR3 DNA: TGCAGTGCTCCCAGGACAAGGAATAACTACAATGAGCAGTTCTTC
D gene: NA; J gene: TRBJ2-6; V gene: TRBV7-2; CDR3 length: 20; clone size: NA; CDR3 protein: CASSLGPGGISRSGANVLTF; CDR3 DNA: TGTGCCAGCAGCTTAGGCCCGGGCGGGATCTCGCGCTCTGGGGCCAACGTCCTGACTTTC